These 20 T cell receptor beta chains originate from one sample sequenced in a study of read filtering for tumor transcriptome and immune sequencing. The library was built from around 0.4 ug RNA with molecular barcoded adaptors for alpha/delta and beta/gamma chains. MiXCR, run by TCRdb on the reads, gives a single entry per CDR3 protein. This table holds some 40,000 distinct CDR3 sequences, 14% found once. Sequencing was done on a sample of a population of CD138-negative cells sorted from bone marrow. These receptors all come from a donor aged 40 or older with multiple myeloma.

This clonotype showed up many times. V and J are TRBV20-1 and TRBJ2-3, with TRBD2 matching 10 bases. The CDR3 totals 14 residues. Germline CDR1 and CDR2: DFQATT and SNEGSKA (reference sequence). V lost 3 bases to trimming and J lost 3 bases; unmatched junction nucleotides: 3. The CDR3 sequence: CSASLAGVTDTQYF. In DNA form, the CDR3 reads TGCAGTGCTAGTCTAGCGGGAGTAACAGATACGCAGTATTTT.

Ten or more counts support this clonotype. The chain combines TRBV11-2 with TRBJ1-1; TRBD1 aligns across 7 bases. The CDR3 covers 20 residues. Germline V lookup: CDR1 SGHAT, CDR2 FQNNGV. J lost 0 bases, V lost 2 bases, and 18 bases had no gene match. The CDR3: CASSLTGALSRTLMNTEAFF. CDR3 coding DNA: TGTGCCAGCAGCTTAACAGGGGCGCTCAGCCGGACCCTCATGAACACTGAAGCTTTCTTT.

This clonotype was counted at least ten times. The chain is built from TRBV7-2 and TRBJ1-5; D ambiguous. CDR3 length: 15 amino acids. Germline V gives CDR1 SGHTA, CDR2 FQGNSA. V lost 5 bases and J lost 0, with 11 bases in between. The CDR3 nucleotides read TGTGCCAGCAGCCCCACGAGGAATAGCAATCAGCCCCAGCATTTT. Translated: CASSPTRNSNQPQHF.

This clonotype was found many times. This chain joins TRBV10-3 and TRBJ2-3; 7 nucleotides agree with TRBD1. Losses at the gene ends were 6 bases for V and 1 base for J; bases not matched to a gene: 4. The CDR3 sequence is 14 residues long. Germline CDR1 reads ENHRY; CDR2 reads SYGVKD. CDR3 sequence: CAIRATGGTDTQYF. The CDR3 DNA sequence: TGTGCCATCAGGGCCACAGGGGGCACAGATACGCAGTATTTT.

The V and J genes are TRBV25-1 and TRBJ2-3, with D hard to call. CDR1 and CDR2 from the germline V gene are MGHDK and SYGVNS. The CDR3 runs 14 residues. With 7 bases removed from V and 2 bases from J, the gap between germline ends came to 13 bases. CDR3: CASTSCDPTDTQYF. The CDR3 DNA is TGTGCCAGCACTTCGTGTGACCCCACAGATACGCAGTATTTT.

This clonotype was seen ten or more times. This sequence joins TRBV20-1 and TRBJ1-1; D may be TRBD1 (5 bases). The CDR3 covers 12 residues. CDR1 is DFQATT, CDR2 SNEGSKA, per germline (reference sequence). V was trimmed by 5 bases and J by 7 bases, leaving 14 bases between them. The CDR3 DNA sequence: TGCAGTGCTCGGGGGGTCCGGGATGAAGCTTTCTTT. Translation: CSARGVRDEAFF.

The table lists this clonotype with many counts. The rearrangement joins TRBV20-1 to TRBJ2-7; no definite D call. The V end was cut by 3 bases, the J end by 3 bases, with 6 bases between. The germline V gene has CDR1 DFQATT and CDR2 SNEGSKA (reference sequence). The CDR3 has 11 amino acids. This CDR3 reads CSARVDYEQYF. CDR3 DNA: TGCAGTGCTAGGGTCGACTACGAGCAGTACTTC.

There are many counts of this clonotype. The chain has TRBV29-1 and TRBJ2-1; the match to TRBD1 covers 8 bases. Unmatched junction bases numbered 5, after V lost 5 bases and J lost 2 bases. The CDR3 runs 14 residues. In germline, CDR1 is SQVTM, CDR2 ANQGSEA. CDR3: CSVRDRGPYNEQFF. CDR3 DNA sequence: TGCAGCGTTCGCGACAGGGGTCCCTACAATGAGCAGTTCTTC.

In its sample, this clonotype was seen many times. The chain is built from TRBV11-2 and TRBJ2-3; no firm D call. Germline V gives CDR1 SGHAT, CDR2 FQNNGV. The CDR3 is 13 amino acids. Trimming cost V 5 bases and J 6 bases, with 12 bases left between them. CDR3 sequence: CASSLFGTDTQYF. The CDR3 DNA sequence: TGTGCCAGCAGCCTTTTTGGAACCGATACGCAGTATTTT.

The table lists this clonotype with many counts. The chain has TRBV28 and TRBJ2-7; TRBD1 matches at 7 bases. CDR1 and CDR2 from the germline V gene are MDHEN and SYDVKM. The CDR3 consists of 12 residues. V shed 6 bases and J 3 bases; nucleotides not matched to a gene: 2. The DNA for the CDR3 is TGTGCCAGCAGACGGGACAGCTACGAGCAGTACTTC. Its translation is CASRRDSYEQYF.

This clonotype turned up a few times. J is TRBJ2-1 and V is TRBV6-1, with a tentative D call TRBD1 (6 bases). The germline CDR1 and CDR2 sequences are MNHNS and SASEGT. Trimming shortened V by 6 bases and J by 3 bases, and 12 bases separated the two germline ends. The CDR3 has 14 amino acids. This CDR3 is CASRGHRNYNEQFF. DNA for the CDR3: TGTGCCAGCAGGGGACACAGAAACTACAATGAGCAGTTCTTC.

The table lists this clonotype with many counts. J is TRBJ2-1 and V is TRBV9; possible D gene TRBD1, 6 bases. The germline V gene has CDR1 SGDLS and CDR2 YYNGEE. Trimming stripped 0 bases from V and 7 bases from J, with 11 bases between. This CDR3 spans 14 amino acids. The CDR3 is CASSVDRVINEQFF. The CDR3 nucleotides read TGTGCCAGCAGCGTAGACAGGGTGATAAATGAGCAGTTCTTC.

In its sample, this clonotype was seen many times. In DNA, the CDR3 is TGTGCCAGCAGCTCCCATACGGGGACTAACTATGGCTACACCTTC. Protein sequence: CASSSHTGTNYGYTF. The chain recombines TRBV11-2 with TRBJ1-2; the D is unclear. This CDR3 is 15 amino acids long. CDR1 is SGHAT and CDR2 is FQNNGV in the germline V gene. V was pared by 4 bases and J by 0 bases, with 12 bases between.

Note on this clonotype: The likely explanation is a read error, given a far larger clone one base away. The V and J genes are TRBV7-9 and TRBJ2-1; no clear D. Germline V gene lookup returns CDR1 SEHNR and CDR2 FQNEAQ (reference sequence). The CDR3 is 14 residues long. For the CDR3, the DNA is TGTGCCAGCAGCTTAAGTCGATCATACAGTGAGCAGTTCTTC. This encodes CASSLSRSYSEQFF. Together with reference TRBV7-9 and TRBJ2-1, the CDR3 gives the full variable domain: DTGVSQNPRHKITKRGQNVTFRCDPISEHNRLYWYRQTLGQGPEFLTYFQNEAQLEKSRLLSDRFSAERPKGSFSTLEIQRTEQGDSAMYLCASSLSRSYSEQFFGPGTRLTVL.

This clonotype was detected many times. The rearrangement joins TRBV7-3 to TRBJ2-7; D possibly corresponds to TRBD1 (5 bases). This CDR3 region has 14 residues. V was trimmed by 0 bases and J by 3 bases, leaving 9 bases between them. Germline CDR1 SGHTA, CDR2 FQGTGA. The CDR3 DNA reads as TGTGCCAGCAGCTTAACGAGTCAGGGCTACGAGCAGTACTTC. Amino acid sequence: CASSLTSQGYEQYF. The full variable domain, in which reference TRBV7-3 and TRBJ2-7 provide the parts outside the CDR3, is GAGVSQTPSNKVTEKGKYVELRCDPISGHTALYWYRQSLGQGPEFLIYFQGTGAADDSGLPNDRFFAVRPEGSVSTLKIQRTERGDSAVYLCASSLTSQGYEQYFGPGTRLTVT.

This clonotype was detected many times. J is TRBJ1-1 and V is TRBV29-1; D possibly corresponds to TRBD1 (5 bases). Germline CDR1 and CDR2: SQVTM and ANQGSEA. This CDR3 contains 13 residues. V lost 4 bases to trimming and J lost 5 bases, with 14 bases between them. This chain's CDR3 is CSVGQGSGTEAFF. CDR3 bases: TGCAGCGTTGGGCAGGGATCGGGAACTGAAGCTTTCTTT.

This clonotype was counted many times. The chain joins TRBV12-3 or TRBV12-4 to TRBJ2-1, with D possibly being TRBD1 (6 bases). V lost 5 bases to trimming and J lost 0 bases, with 17 bases between them. The CDR3 sequence is 17 residues long. The chain's CDR3 is CASSPRTAPSSYNEQFF. As DNA, the CDR3 is TGTGCCAGCAGTCCCCGGACAGCCCCCTCCTCCTACAATGAGCAGTTCTTC.

This clonotype was counted ten times or more. The chain has TRBV12-3 or TRBV12-4 and TRBJ1-3; weak D call: TRBD1 (5 bases). The V and J ends lost 6 bases and 2 bases respectively, with 8 bases between them. The CDR3 extends over 13 amino acids. CDR3 coding DNA: TGTGCCAGCAGCCGGGGCGCTGGAAACACCATATATTTT. Translating it yields CASSRGAGNTIYF.

This clonotype was picked up many times. This chain joins TRBV10-3 and TRBJ2-7; TRBD2 is a possible D gene (6 bases). CDR1 and CDR2 (germline): ENHRY, SYGVKD. CDR3 size: 16 residues. The V end was cut by 6 bases, the J end by 4 bases, with 22 bases between. The CDR3 is CAIRSGTEGSYYEQYF. The CDR3 nucleotides read TGTGCCATCAGGAGTGGTACGGAGGGATCTTATTACGAGCAGTACTTC.

This clonotype was seen at least ten times. This chain joins TRBV7-8 and TRBJ1-4; no clear D gene. The CDR3 contains 15 residues. CDR1 SGHVS and CDR2 FQNEAQ come from the germline V gene. V was cut by 2 bases and J by 8 bases, with 15 bases left in between. The CDR3 protein is CASSLYLQRGEKLFF. The CDR3 coding sequence is TGTGCCAGCAGCTTATATTTACAGCGAGGAGAAAAACTGTTTTTT. Together with reference TRBV7-8 and TRBJ1-4, the CDR3 gives the full variable domain: GAGVSQSPRYKVAKRGQDVALRCDPISGHVSLFWYQQALGQGPEFLTYFQNEAQLDKSGLPSDRFFAERPEGSVSTLKIQRTQQEDSAVYLCASSLYLQRGEKLFFGSGTQLSVL.